The text below deals with one T cell receptor (beta chain). The antigen is undetermined. This entry comes from a study of T cell responses to AZD1222 COVID-19 vaccine. General study findings and limits: The sample set comprised mostly white British donors with more females, and clonal diversity was possibly underestimated. The peak T cell response came first, and repertoires were sampled only after it. Spike was spanned by vaccine-associated CD4 TCRs, with dominance at 160-218 and 743-854.

Assay: immunoSEQ multiplex PCR; the TCRdb copy retains only in-frame clones and omits some. Seen here are roughly 80,000 clones, about nine tenths observed once, and the top ten hold about 5%. The TCR comes from an adult who received the AZD1222 COVID-19 vaccine. Material: peripheral blood, obtained 28 days after the second AZD1222 dose.

CDR3 in DNA: TGCGCCAGCAGCACTGCGGAGGGATGGAGCGAGCAGTACTTC. This codes for CASSTAEGWSEQYF. The J gene is TRBJ2-7, the V gene TRBV5-1; a weak D match, TRBD2 (6 bases). The germline V gene has CDR1 SGHRS and CDR2 YFSETQ. CDR3 size: 14 residues. V was pared by 4 bases and J by 6 bases, with 17 bases between.